A single sample is the source of the 7 T cell receptor beta chains below, sequenced in a study of beta chain features in type 1 diabetes. These receptors lack a known antigen. Findings of the study overall: Across all four CD4+ subsets, people with type 1 diabetes showed modestly shorter TCRB CDR3s.

Expressed TCRB transcripts got sequenced, as all isolated RNA was reverse transcribed. Assay used: immunoSEQ multiplex PCR; TCRdb lists only in-frame clones, some missing. Of about 270,000 clones in the sample, 13% to 15% were seen once. The material sequenced was naive CD4+ T cells from blood. Every receptor here comes from a young man with type 1 diabetes.

The chain combines TRBV5-6 with TRBJ2-3, with D perhaps TRBD2 (6 bases). V was shortened by 2 bases and J by 2 bases, with 12 bases between the two germline ends. The CDR3 is made up of 15 amino acids. Germline lookup yields CDR1 SGHDT and CDR2 YYEEEE. The CDR3 protein is CASSLPGSATDTQYF. CDR3 sequence (DNA): TGTGCCAGCAGCTTACCCGGGAGTGCCACAGATACGCAGTATTTT.

This sequence joins TRBV5-4 and TRBJ2-1; D unresolved. The CDR3 runs to 14 residues. Germline loops: CDR1 SGHNT, CDR2 YYREEE (reference sequence). V was cut by 1 base and J by 1 base, with 6 bases left in between. The CDR3 here is CASSLSPSYNEQFF. The CDR3 coding sequence is TGTGCCAGCAGCTTGAGCCCATCCTACAATGAGCAGTTCTTC.

This clone was seen more than once but under ten times. The rearrangement joins TRBV5-1 to TRBJ2-7, with 10 bases aligning to TRBD2. The CDR3 is 13 residues long. CDR1 SGHRS and CDR2 YFSETQ come from the germline V gene. After removal of 5 bases from V and 7 bases from J, the junction contained 6 bases not matched to a gene. As DNA, the CDR3 is TGCGCCAGCAGGCTAGCGGGGGCTGAGGAGCAGTACTTC. This sequence encodes CASRLAGAEEQYF. The variable domain in full, completed from reference TRBV5-1 and TRBJ2-7, reads KAGVTQTPRYLIKTRGQQVTLSCSPISGHRSVSWYQQTPGQGLQFLFEYFSETQRNKGNFPGRFSGRQFSNSRSEMNVSTLELGDSALYLCASRLAGAEEQYFGPGTRLTVT.

This chain connects TRBV10-3 to TRBJ2-2, with TRBD1 matching 8 bases. V was clipped by 6 bases and J by 0 bases; unmatched bases: 6. The length of the CDR3 is 16 residues. Germline V gene sequence: CDR1 ENHRY, CDR2 SYGVKD. The CDR3 spells CAIRAGQGANTGELFF. In nucleotides, the CDR3 is TGTGCCATCAGGGCCGGACAGGGCGCGAACACCGGGGAGCTGTTTTTT.

The chain recombines TRBV2 with TRBJ2-2; the match to TRBD1 covers 7 bases. The germline V gene encodes CDR1 SNHLY and CDR2 FYNNEI. The CDR3 runs 12 residues. Trimming at V came to 7 bases and at J to 6 bases, leaving 2 bases not matched to a gene. CDR3 protein: CASTGQAGELFF. CDR3 coding DNA: TGTGCCAGCACAGGACAGGCCGGGGAGCTGTTTTTT.

The chain couples TRBV29-1 to TRBJ1-5, with a possible D match to TRBD1 (6 bases). CDR3 length equals 11 residues. Trimming removed 5 bases at V and 11 bases at J, with 13 bases between. Germline V gene sequence: CDR1 SQVTM, CDR2 ANQGSEA. CDR3 protein: CSVLQGEAQHF. DNA for the CDR3: TGCAGCGTTTTACAGGGAGAAGCCCAGCATTTT. The full variable domain, completed using reference TRBV29-1 and TRBJ1-5, is SAVISQKPSRDICQRGTSLTIQCQVDSQVTMMFWYRQQPGQSLTLIATANQGSEATYESGFVIDKFPISRPNLTFSTLTVSNMSPEDSSIYLCSVLQGEAQHFGDGTRLSIL.

This chain uses TRBV6-5 with TRBJ2-7, with a possible D match to TRBD1 (6 bases). This CDR3 is 11 amino acids long. The V and J ends lost 5 bases and 6 bases respectively, with 8 bases between them. Germline CDR1 is MNHEY and CDR2 is SVGAGI. CDR3 DNA sequence: TGTGCCAGCAGTGTACAGGGCGAGCAGTACTTC. Translating it yields CASSVQGEQYF.